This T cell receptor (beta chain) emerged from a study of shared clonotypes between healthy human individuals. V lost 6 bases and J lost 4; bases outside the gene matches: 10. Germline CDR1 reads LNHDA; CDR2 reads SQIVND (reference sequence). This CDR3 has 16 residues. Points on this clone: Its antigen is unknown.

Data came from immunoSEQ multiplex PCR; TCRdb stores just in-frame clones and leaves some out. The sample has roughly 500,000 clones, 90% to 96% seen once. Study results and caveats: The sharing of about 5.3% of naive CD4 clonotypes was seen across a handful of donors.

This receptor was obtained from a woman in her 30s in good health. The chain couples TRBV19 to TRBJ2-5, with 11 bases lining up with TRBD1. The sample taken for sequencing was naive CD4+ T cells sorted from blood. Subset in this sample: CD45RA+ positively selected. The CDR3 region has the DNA TGTGCCAGTAGCCCCCGCCGGACAGGGGGCAGAGAGACCCAGTACTTC. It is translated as CASSPRRTGGRETQYF.